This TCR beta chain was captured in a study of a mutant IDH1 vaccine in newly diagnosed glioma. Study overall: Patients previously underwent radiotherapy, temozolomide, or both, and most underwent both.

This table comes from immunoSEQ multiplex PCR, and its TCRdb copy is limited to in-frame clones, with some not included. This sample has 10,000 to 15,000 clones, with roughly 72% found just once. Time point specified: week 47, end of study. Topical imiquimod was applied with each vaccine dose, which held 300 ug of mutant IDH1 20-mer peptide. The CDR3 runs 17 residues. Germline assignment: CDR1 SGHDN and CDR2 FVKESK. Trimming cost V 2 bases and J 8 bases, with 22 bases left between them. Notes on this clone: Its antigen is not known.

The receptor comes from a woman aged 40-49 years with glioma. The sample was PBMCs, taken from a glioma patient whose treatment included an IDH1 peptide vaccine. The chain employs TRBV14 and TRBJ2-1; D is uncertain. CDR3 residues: CASSQLRDLAFRDEQFF. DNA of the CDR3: TGTGCCAGCAGCCAACTTAGAGATTTAGCCTTTAGGGATGAGCAGTTCTTC.